Listed here are 8 T cell receptor beta chains from one sample, sequenced in a study of cytomegalovirus exposure and HLA in healthy donors. 13 Jbeta primers and 60 Vbeta primers were used for the PCR. TCRdb keeps only in-frame clones here, not all; method: immunoSEQ multiplex PCR. The data contain some 150,000 clones, more than 65% of them singletons. Sequencing was performed on PBMCs. The receptor set was obtained from a woman between 50 and 59 years old in good health and CMV-seronegative.

This clone has just one count. The gene calls are TRBV15 and TRBJ2-5; D may be TRBD1 (6 bases). CDR3 length: 16 amino acids. V gave up 5 bases and J gave up 4 bases, with 20 bases separating them. Germline CDR1 and CDR2: LNHNV and YYDKDF (reference sequence). The CDR3 region has the DNA TGTGCCACCAGCCTCCGGGACATCGCCAAAGGAGAGACCCAGTACTTC. Translated: CATSLRDIAKGETQYF.

The chain recombines TRBV14 with TRBJ1-6; D unclear. This CDR3 comprises 14 residues. The germline CDR1 and CDR2 sequences are SGHDN and FVKESK. The ends were cut back, 6 bases at V and 8 bases at J, with 14 bases in the middle. The CDR3 DNA reads as TGTGCCAGCAGTCGCTATTTGGTGGATTCACCCCTCCACTTT. Translation gives CASSRYLVDSPLHF.

The chain recombines TRBV5-1 with TRBJ1-2; 9 nucleotides match TRBD1. V dropped 2 bases and J dropped 8; count of bases not matched to a gene: 7. The CDR3 is 14 residues long. The germline V gene encodes CDR1 SGHRS and CDR2 YFSETQ. This CDR3 reads CASSLLQGAEGYTF. For the CDR3, the DNA is TGCGCCAGCAGCTTACTACAGGGGGCTGAGGGCTACACCTTC.

The chain combines TRBV27 with TRBJ2-7, with D tentatively TRBD1 (6 bases). The ends were cut back, 5 bases at V and 4 bases at J, with 21 bases in the middle. The CDR3 runs to 16 residues. CDR1 is MNHEY and CDR2 is SMNVEV in the germline V gene (reference sequence). CDR3 in DNA: TGTGCCAGCAGTCCCTCCCGGGCGGACAGCGAATACGAGCAGTACTTC. Its translation: CASSPSRADSEYEQYF.

The chain uses TRBV4-3 and TRBJ2-3, with 7 positions matching TRBD2. Trimming removed 1 base from V and 6 bases from J; junction bases left unmatched: 10. Germline-derived CDR1 and CDR2 are LGHNA and YSLEER. The CDR3 contains 16 residues. Here the CDR3 DNA reads TGCGCCAGCAGCCAAGGCACTAAAGCGGGGTCGGATACGCAGTATTTT. Amino acid sequence: CASSQGTKAGSDTQYF.

V is TRBV4-2 and J is TRBJ1-1; D is unresolved. Between the trimmed V and J ends, which lost 1 base and 1 base, there was a span of 13 bases. This CDR3 is built from 16 residues. Germline assignment: CDR1 LGHNA and CDR2 YNFKEQ. The DNA for the CDR3 is TGTGCCAGCAGCCAAGTATTAGGAACAGCGAACACTGAAGCTTTCTTT. Its protein is CASSQVLGTANTEAFF.

This clone was counted a few times. This chain uses TRBV19 with TRBJ1-5, with TRBD1 matching over 9 bases. CDR1 LNHDA and CDR2 SQIVND come from the germline V gene (reference sequence). J lost 4 bases, V lost 9 bases, and 16 bases had no gene match. The CDR3 loop spans 17 amino acids. This chain's CDR3 is CARRFRDREFSNQPQHF. The CDR3 DNA reads TGTGCCAGGCGATTCCGGGACAGGGAGTTTTCGAATCAGCCCCAGCATTTT. The full variable domain, completed using reference TRBV19 and TRBJ1-5, is DGGITQSPKYLFRKEGQNVTLSCEQNLNHDAMYWYRQDPGQGLRLIYYSQIVNDFQKGDIAEGYSVSREKKESFPLTVTSAQKNPTAFYLCARRFRDREFSNQPQHFGDGTRLSIL.

The chain employs TRBV28 and TRBJ1-3, with D unclear. V lost 7 bases to trimming and J lost 2 bases, with 12 bases between them. The CDR3 runs to 14 residues. The germline V gene has CDR1 MDHEN and CDR2 SYDVKM. The CDR3 nucleotides read TGTGCCAGCACCGAGGCATTTACTGGAAACACCATATATTTT. This gives the protein CASTEAFTGNTIYF.